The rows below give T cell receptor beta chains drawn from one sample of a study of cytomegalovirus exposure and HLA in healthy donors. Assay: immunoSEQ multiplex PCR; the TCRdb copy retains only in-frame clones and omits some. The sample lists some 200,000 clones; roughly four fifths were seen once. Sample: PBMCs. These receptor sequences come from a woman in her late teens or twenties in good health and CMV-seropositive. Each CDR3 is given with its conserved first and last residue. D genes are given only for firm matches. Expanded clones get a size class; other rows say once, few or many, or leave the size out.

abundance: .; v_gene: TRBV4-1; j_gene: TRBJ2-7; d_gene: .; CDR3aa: CASSQDVRASEQYF; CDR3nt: TGCGCCAGCAGCCAAGATGTCAGGGCGAGCGAGCAGTACTTC
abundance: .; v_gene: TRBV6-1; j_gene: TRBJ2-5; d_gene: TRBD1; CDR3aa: CASNRDRVKETQYF; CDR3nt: TGTGCCAGCAACCGGGACAGGGTAAAGGAGACCCAGTACTTC
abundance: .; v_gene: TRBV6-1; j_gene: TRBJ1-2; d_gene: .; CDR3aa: CASRTHGNYGYTF; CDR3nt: TGTGCCAGCAGGACTCACGGGAACTATGGCTACACCTTC
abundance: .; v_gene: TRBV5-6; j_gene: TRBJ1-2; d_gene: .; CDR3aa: CASSSFTGGRLANYGYTF; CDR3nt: TGTGCCAGCAGCTCATTCACCGGGGGGCGCTTAGCTAACTATGGCTACACCTTC
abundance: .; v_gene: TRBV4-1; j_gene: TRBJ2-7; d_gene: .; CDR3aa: CASSGLQGLYEQYF; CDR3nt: TGCGCCAGCAGCGGTCTTCAGGGTCTATACGAGCAGTACTTC
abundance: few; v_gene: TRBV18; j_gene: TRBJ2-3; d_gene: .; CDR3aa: CASSLGTTDTQYF; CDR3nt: TGTGCCAGCTCACTGGGCACCACAGATACGCAGTATTTT
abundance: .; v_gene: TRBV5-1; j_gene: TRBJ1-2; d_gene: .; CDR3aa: CASSSTGLPDYGYTF; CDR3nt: TGCGCCAGCAGCAGTACAGGTCTTCCCGACTATGGCTACACCTTC
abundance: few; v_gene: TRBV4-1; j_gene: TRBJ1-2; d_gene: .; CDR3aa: CASVEATGRSYGYTF; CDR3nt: TGCGCCAGCGTCGAGGCGACAGGTCGATCCTATGGCTACACCTTC
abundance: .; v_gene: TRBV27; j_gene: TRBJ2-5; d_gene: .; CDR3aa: CASKSREETQYF; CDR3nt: TGTGCCAGCAAGAGTCGCGAAGAGACCCAGTACTTC
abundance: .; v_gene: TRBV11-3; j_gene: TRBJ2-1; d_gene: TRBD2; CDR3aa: CASSTPGTSGEGAEQFF; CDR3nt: TGTGCCAGCAGTACCCCGGGGACTAGCGGGGAAGGGGCTGAGCAGTTCTTC
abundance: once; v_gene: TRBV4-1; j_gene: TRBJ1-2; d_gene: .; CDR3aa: CASSPWAQQGRNGYTF; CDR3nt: TGCGCCAGCAGCCCTTGGGCTCAGCAGGGGAGAAACGGCTACACCTTC
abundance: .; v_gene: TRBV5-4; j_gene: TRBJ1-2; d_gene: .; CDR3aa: CASSLSLQLYSSHYGYTF; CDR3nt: TGTGCCAGCAGCTTAAGTCTGCAGCTATACAGTAGTCATTATGGCTACACCTTC
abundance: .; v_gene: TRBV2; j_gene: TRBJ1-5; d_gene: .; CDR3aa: CASSESYEPQHF; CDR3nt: TGTGCCAGCAGTGAAAGCTATGAGCCCCAGCATTTT
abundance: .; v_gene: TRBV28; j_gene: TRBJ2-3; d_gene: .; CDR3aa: CASSLGPAGGTDTQYF; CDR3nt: TGTGCCAGCAGTTTGGGCCCGGCAGGGGGCACAGATACGCAGTATTTT
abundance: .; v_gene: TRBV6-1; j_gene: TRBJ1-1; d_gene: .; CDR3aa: CASRPTENTEAFF; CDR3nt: TGTGCCAGCAGACCGACAGAAAACACTGAAGCTTTCTTT
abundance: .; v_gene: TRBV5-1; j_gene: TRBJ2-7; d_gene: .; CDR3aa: CASSLDGASYEQYF; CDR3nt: TGCGCCAGCAGCCTGGATGGGGCTTCCTACGAGCAGTACTTC
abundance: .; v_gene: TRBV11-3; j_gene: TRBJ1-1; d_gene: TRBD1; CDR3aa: CASSRGQVGANTEAFF; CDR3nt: TGTGCCAGCAGCCGGGGACAGGTGGGCGCGAACACTGAAGCTTTCTTT
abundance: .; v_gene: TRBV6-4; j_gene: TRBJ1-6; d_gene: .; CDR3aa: CASSDRGQDSPLHF; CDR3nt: TGTGCCAGCAGTGACAGGGGCCAGGATTCACCCCTCCACTTT
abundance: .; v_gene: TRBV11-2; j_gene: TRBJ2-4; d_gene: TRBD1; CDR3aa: CASGQGTVAKNIQYF; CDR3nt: TGTGCCAGCGGCCAGGGGACAGTAGCCAAAAACATTCAGTACTTC
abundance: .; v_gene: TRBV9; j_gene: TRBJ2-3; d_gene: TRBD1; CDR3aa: CASSDIGDRSTDTQYF; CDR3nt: TGTGCCAGCAGCGACATAGGGGACAGGAGCACAGATACGCAGTATTTT
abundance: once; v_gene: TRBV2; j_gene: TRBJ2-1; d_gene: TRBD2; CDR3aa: CASSDLAGAYNEQFF; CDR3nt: TGTGCCAGCAGTGACCTAGCGGGGGCCTACAATGAGCAGTTCTTC
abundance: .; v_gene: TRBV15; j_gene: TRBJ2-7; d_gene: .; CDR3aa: CATSRGVETGRIEQYF; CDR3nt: TGTGCCACCAGCAGAGGGGTTGAGACAGGGAGGATCGAGCAGTACTTC